Shown below are 20 T cell receptor beta chains from a single sample sequenced in a study of T cells in localized non-small cell lung cancer. The assay was immunoSEQ multiplex PCR, and TCRdb's table has in-frame clones only and misses some. This sample carries about 11,000 clones, 90% of them seen once, and the ten largest clones take about an eighth. Sample: peripheral blood, taken before any cancer treatment. Source of these receptors: a male donor aged 60 or over with stage III lung adenocarcinoma.

This clone was seen a single time. The rearrangement joins TRBV20-1 to TRBJ1-5, with a weak D call TRBD1 (5 bases). V lost 6 bases and J lost 4, with 7 bases in between. Germline CDR1 and CDR2: DFQATT and SNEGSKA (reference sequence). This CDR3 contains 11 residues. The CDR3 nucleotides are TGCAGTGCCAGGGCTAATCAGCCCCAGCATTTT. This encodes CSARANQPQHF.

This clone has a single count. V usage is TRBV28 and J usage is TRBJ1-6, with TRBD1 matching over 7 bases. Germline CDR1 reads MDHEN; CDR2 reads SYDVKM. V lost 6 bases and J lost 7; bases outside the gene matches: 6. The CDR3 contains 14 residues. CDR3 nucleotide sequence: TGTGCCAGCAGCCCAGGGGGGAAGAATTCACCCCTCCACTTT. Its protein product is CASSPGGKNSPLHF.

The chain carries TRBV5-1 and TRBJ2-5, with 8 positions matching TRBD2. The CDR3 has 16 residues. V shed 2 bases, J shed 5 bases, and the junction held 11 bases outside the gene matches. Per germline, CDR1 SGHRS and CDR2 YFSETQ. The CDR3 sequence: CASSLSSGSSSETQYF. The DNA for the CDR3 is TGCGCCAGCAGCTTATCCAGCGGGAGCTCCTCCGAGACCCAGTACTTC.

This clone was observed once. The chain couples TRBV7-9 to TRBJ2-1; 8 nucleotides line up with TRBD2. CDR3 size: 16 residues. Losses at the gene ends were 5 bases for V and 2 bases for J; bases not matched to a gene: 8. Germline V CDR1 and CDR2: SEHNR, FQNEAQ (reference sequence). CDR3 DNA sequence: TGTGCCAGCAGCCCTAAAAGCGGGAGCCCCTACAATGAGCAGTTCTTC. This codes for CASSPKSGSPYNEQFF.

This clone was recorded only once. For the CDR3, the DNA is TGTGCCAGCAGCTTAGCGGGAGGGGTTTCCAATGAGCAGTTCTTC. It encodes CASSLAGGVSNEQFF. The chain carries TRBV7-9 and TRBJ2-1; TRBD2 aligns across 7 bases. Germline lookup yields CDR1 SEHNR and CDR2 FQNEAQ (reference sequence). The ends lost 0 bases at V and 6 bases at J; junction bases unmatched: 5. This CDR3 is 15 amino acids long.

The chain employs TRBV19 and TRBJ2-4; 9 bases are a match to TRBD1. From germline, CDR1 is LNHDA and CDR2 SQIVND (reference sequence). CDR3 length equals 14 residues. V shed 7 bases and J 5 bases; nucleotides not matched to a gene: 6. CDR3 DNA: TGTGCCAGTACTAGACAGGGGGGCCAAAACATTCAGTACTTC. It encodes CASTRQGGQNIQYF.

The J gene is TRBJ2-4, the V gene TRBV5-5; D may be TRBD1 or TRBD2 (5 bases each). The V end was cut by 0 bases, the J end by 4 bases, with 17 bases between. The germline V gene has CDR1 SGHKS and CDR2 YYEKEE (reference sequence). The CDR3 has 17 amino acids. CDR3 DNA: TGTGCCAGCAGCTTGGTTCCATGGGAGAAGGGGAAAAACATTCAGTACTTC. It translates to CASSLVPWEKGKNIQYF.

V is TRBV19 and J is TRBJ2-3; possible D gene TRBD2, 5 bases. CDR1 and CDR2 (germline): LNHDA, SQIVND (reference sequence). The CDR3 extends over 14 amino acids. Trimming took 5 bases from V and 4 from J, leaving 13 bases between them. CDR3 loop: CASSPRRGADTQYF. For the CDR3, the DNA is TGTGCCAGTAGTCCTCGACGGGGTGCAGATACGCAGTATTTT. The variable domain in full, completed from reference TRBV19 and TRBJ2-3, reads DGGITQSPKYLFRKEGQNVTLSCEQNLNHDAMYWYRQDPGQGLRLIYYSQIVNDFQKGDIAEGYSVSREKKESFPLTVTSAQKNPTAFYLCASSPRRGADTQYFGPGTRLTVL.

The rearrangement uses TRBV10-3 and TRBJ2-5; TRBD2 matches at 9 bases. V gave up 3 bases and J gave up 4 bases; unmatched junction bases: 3. CDR1 is ENHRY, CDR2 SYGVKD, per germline. The CDR3 sequence is 14 residues long. The DNA of the CDR3 is TGTGCCATCAGTGATGGGACTAGCAGAGAGACCCAGTACTTC. This gives the protein CAISDGTSRETQYF.

This clone was seen only a few times. This CDR3 reads CASSLSPTDTQYF. Written as DNA, the CDR3 is TGTGCCAGCAGCCTCTCCCCCACAGATACGCAGTATTTT. The chain carries TRBV11-3 and TRBJ2-3, with D uncertain. Trimming pared 5 bases from V and 2 bases from J, leaving 8 bases between. Germline CDR1 SGHNT, CDR2 YENEEA. The CDR3 is 13 residues long.

The chain combines TRBV2 with TRBJ2-2; the match to TRBD1 covers 11 bases. Germline V lookup: CDR1 SNHLY, CDR2 FYNNEI. J was trimmed by 4 bases and V by 6 bases; bases with no gene match: 4. This CDR3 has 15 residues. The CDR3 nucleotides are TGTGCCAGCAGCGGACAGGGGGCTATCACCGGGGAGCTGTTTTTT. Amino acids: CASSGQGAITGELFF.

The chain recombines TRBV5-1 with TRBJ2-7, with 11 bases aligning to TRBD1. V shed 0 bases and J 3 bases; nucleotides not matched to a gene: 5. Germline loops: CDR1 SGHRS, CDR2 YFSETQ. This CDR3 spans 16 amino acids. This CDR3 is CASSLGPGQGDYEQYF. The CDR3 DNA reads as TGCGCCAGCAGCTTGGGCCCGGGACAGGGGGACTACGAGCAGTACTTC.

This chain connects TRBV29-1 to TRBJ2-1; the D gene is possibly TRBD1 (5 bases). The V and J ends lost 7 bases and 6 bases respectively, with 13 bases between them. The V gene's germline CDR1 is SQVTM and CDR2 ANQGSEA. The CDR3 runs to 12 residues. The CDR3 bases are TGCAGCGGATATCAGGGTGTCAATGAGCAGTTCTTC. Its protein product is CSGYQGVNEQFF.

The CDR3 DNA sequence: TGTGCCAGCAGGTCGTCGGGGGTGAGGTTTCGGGAGACCCAGTACTTC. It translates to CASRSSGVRFRETQYF. This rearrangement joins TRBV28 to TRBJ2-5; possibly TRBD2 for D (6 bases). Per the germline V gene, CDR1 is MDHEN and CDR2 is SYDVKM. The CDR3 consists of 16 residues. V lost 6 bases to trimming and J lost 5 bases, with 22 bases between them.

The chain couples TRBV30 to TRBJ1-5, with D possibly TRBD1 on 5 matching bases. With 1 base removed from V and 5 bases from J, the gap between germline ends came to 9 bases. Germline CDR1 reads GTSNPN; CDR2 reads SVGIG (reference sequence). The length of the CDR3 is 13 residues. CDR3 sequence (DNA): TGTGCCTGGAGTGCCGGGGCGGATCAGCCCCAGCATTTT. It is translated as CAWSAGADQPQHF.

This chain joins TRBV5-8 and TRBJ2-2; perhaps TRBD1 as D (6 bases). CDR3 length equals 16 residues. CDR1 and CDR2 from the germline V gene are SGHTS and YDEGEE. Trimming took off 4 bases at V and 0 bases at J, with 13 bases between the two ends. The CDR3 nucleotides are TGTGCCAGCAGCCCAGGGGTGCGGCCGAACACCGGGGAGCTGTTTTTT. Protein product: CASSPGVRPNTGELFF.

As for this clone: Other DNA sequences of this sample code for an identical CDR3. The CDR3 region has the DNA TGTGCCAGCAGCTGGGGCCAGGAGGGGGCTCTGGGCGGCTACACCTTC. Its translation: CASSWGQEGALGGYTF. This chain joins TRBV5-5 and TRBJ1-2, with 7 bases aligning to TRBD1. The CDR3 is made up of 16 amino acids. Germline CDR1 SGHKS, CDR2 YYEKEE (reference sequence). With 3 bases clipped from V and 8 bases from J, the junction kept 16 bases outside the gene matches.

The gene calls are TRBV28 and TRBJ2-7, with 9 bases fitting TRBD2. J gave up 1 base and V 5 bases, and 3 bases lay outside the gene matches. The CDR3 spans 14 residues. The germline V gene has CDR1 MDHEN and CDR2 SYDVKM. DNA of the CDR3: TGTGCCAGCAGTACTAGCGGGCCATCCTACGAGCAGTACTTC. This codes for CASSTSGPSYEQYF. The full variable domain, in which reference TRBV28 and TRBJ2-7 provide the parts outside the CDR3, is DVKVTQSSRYLVKRTGEKVFLECVQDMDHENMFWYRQDPGLGLRLIYFSYDVKMKEKGDIPEGYSVSREKKERFSLILESASTNQTSMYLCASSTSGPSYEQYFGPGTRLTVT.

V gene TRBV5-1 combines with J gene TRBJ2-2, with no clear D. The CDR3 is 13 amino acids. Germline CDR1 and CDR2: SGHRS and YFSETQ. Trimming stripped 0 bases from V and 2 bases from J, with 2 bases between. The chain's CDR3 is CASSLVNTGELFF. DNA for the CDR3: TGCGCCAGCAGCTTGGTCAACACCGGGGAGCTGTTTTTT.

The chain combines TRBV15 with TRBJ2-7; TRBD2 might be the D (6 bases). The CDR3 contains 15 residues. The V end was cut by 0 bases, the J end by 2 bases, with 11 bases between. Germline loops: CDR1 LNHNV, CDR2 YYDKDF (reference sequence). The CDR3 DNA reads TGTGCCACCAGCAGAGAGGTGGGGGAGGCCTACGAGCAGTACTTC. Protein product: CATSREVGEAYEQYF.